Presented here are 32 T cell receptor beta chains from one specimen sequenced in a study of T-cell memory formation after mild COVID-19. TCRdb itself ran the 5' RACE reads through MiXCR, one entry per CDR3 protein. The table has under 450,000 distinct CDR3 sequences, about an eighth seen once; the top ten hold roughly 22%. The material sequenced was PBMCs or a T cell subset sorted from them (not recorded which). The receptors originated from a man in his late teens or twenties who had mild COVID-19 (a few samples of this study predate the infection). Cell type and time point are not known.

This chain links TRBV6-6 with TRBJ1-1, with D unresolved. V lost 0 bases, J lost 3 bases, and 5 bases lay in between. This CDR3 is built from 13 residues. The germline CDR1 and CDR2 sequences are MNHNY and SVGAGI (reference sequence). The CDR3 loop reads CASSYSGYTEAFF. The CDR3 DNA is TGTGCCAGCAGTTACTCGGGATACACTGAAGCTTTCTTT.

The V gene is TRBV4-1, the J gene TRBJ2-3; 13 bases line up with TRBD2. V lost 4 bases to trimming and J lost 2 bases; unmatched junction nucleotides: 3. This CDR3 is 16 amino acids long. Germline assignment: CDR1 MGHRA and CDR2 YSYEKL. As DNA, the CDR3 is TGCGCCAGCAGCCGTGGACTAGCGGGGGTCACAGATACGCAGTATTTT. Its translation: CASSRGLAGVTDTQYF.

The chain has TRBV5-6 and TRBJ1-5; TRBD1 might be the D (5 bases). The germline CDR1 and CDR2 sequences are SGHDT and YYEEEE. V lost 2 bases, J lost 7 bases, and 13 bases lay in between. The CDR3 runs 14 residues. The CDR3 here is CASSFSGIGQPQHF. Here the CDR3 DNA reads TGTGCCAGCAGCTTCTCAGGGATTGGGCAGCCCCAGCATTTT. The full variable domain, its missing parts supplied by reference TRBV5-6 and TRBJ1-5, is DAGVTQSPTHLIKTRGQQVTLRCSPKSGHDTVSWYQQALGQGPQFIFQYYEEEERQRGNFPDRFSGHQFPNYSSELNVNALLLGDSALYLCASSFSGIGQPQHFGDGTRLSIL.

The V gene is TRBV5-5, the J gene TRBJ1-2, with no clear D. V dropped 4 bases and J dropped 7 bases, with 8 bases sitting between them. Germline-derived CDR1 and CDR2 are SGHKS and YYEKEE (reference sequence). The CDR3 spans 11 residues. The CDR3 DNA sequence: TGTGCCAGCAGCGCTGGACGTGGCTACACCTTC. The encoded protein is CASSAGRGYTF.

The table lists this clonotype with a few counts. Sequence at one end of the junction differs from germline and may be a read error. The CDR3 region has the DNA TGCAGGGCTATGAGTCCTTCCTACGAGCAGTACTTC. This translates into CRAMSPSYEQYF. V gene TRBV20-1 combines with J gene TRBJ2-7; D remains unclear. The CDR3 totals 12 residues. Germline values: CDR1 DFQATT, CDR2 SNEGSKA (reference sequence).

The chain employs TRBV4-3 and TRBJ2-7; D is unresolved. V was trimmed by 4 bases and J by 3 bases, leaving 13 bases between them. CDR1 is LGHNA, CDR2 YSLEER, per germline. The CDR3 loop spans 14 amino acids. In DNA, the CDR3 is TGCGCCAGCAGCCGCGAGGCAGGTTACTACGAGCAGTACTTC. It translates to CASSREAGYYEQYF.

Only a few counts were recorded for this clonotype. The chain combines TRBV7-8 with TRBJ1-2; D gene unclear. The CDR3 has 13 amino acids. With 5 bases removed from V and 1 base from J, the gap between germline ends came to 8 bases. Germline CDR1 reads SGHVS; CDR2 reads FQNEAQ. CDR3 region: CASSEGLNYGYTF. CDR3 bases: TGTGCCAGCAGCGAGGGCCTTAACTATGGCTACACCTTC.

The chain has TRBV6-6 and TRBJ2-4, with a possible D match to TRBD1 (6 bases). CDR1 MNHNY and CDR2 SVGAGI come from the germline V gene (reference sequence). Trimming left V 6 bases short and J 15 bases short, with 21 bases between. The CDR3 contains 13 residues. As DNA, the CDR3 is TGTGCCAGCAGCCCCGACCCCCCGGGACATCGGTACTTC. It yields the protein CASSPDPPGHRYF.

In this sample, this clonotype turned up many times. The chain has TRBV24-1 and TRBJ1-2; TRBD1 is a possible D gene (5 bases). Germline CDR1 is KGHDR and CDR2 is SFDVKD. V lost 0 bases to trimming and J lost 6 bases, with 10 bases between them. This CDR3 spans 14 amino acids. CDR3: CATSDLRQGHGYTF. CDR3 sequence (DNA): TGTGCCACCAGTGATTTGCGTCAGGGCCATGGCTACACCTTC.

This clonotype was detected a few times. The chain employs TRBV7-2 and TRBJ2-1, with TRBD2 matching 12 bases. CDR3 length: 14 amino acids. Per the germline V gene, CDR1 is SGHTA and CDR2 is FQGNSA. With 6 bases clipped from V and 8 bases from J, the junction kept 5 bases outside the gene matches. CDR3 region: CASSEGLAGDEQFF. The CDR3, as DNA: TGTGCCAGCAGTGAGGGACTAGCGGGTGATGAGCAGTTCTTC. Full variable domain (outside the CDR3, taken from reference TRBV7-2 and TRBJ2-1): GAGVSQSPSNKVTEKGKDVELRCDPISGHTALYWYRQSLGQGLEFLIYFQGNSAPDKSGLPSDRFSAERTGGSVSTLTIQRTQQEDSAVYLCASSEGLAGDEQFFGPGTRLTVL.

V gene TRBV4-2 combines with J gene TRBJ2-3, with a weak D call TRBD1 (5 bases). The CDR3 covers 15 residues. Germline CDR1 reads LGHNA; CDR2 reads YNFKEQ. V was clipped by 0 bases and J by 3 bases, with 10 bases between them. Written as DNA, the CDR3 is TGTGCCAGCAGCCAAGACCCAGGGCGGACAGATACGCAGTATTTT. Translating gives CASSQDPGRTDTQYF.

This clonotype showed up just a few times. The V call is TRBV27, the J call TRBJ2-7, with D unclear. This CDR3 is built from 14 residues. Germline V lookup: CDR1 MNHEY, CDR2 SMNVEV (reference sequence). V gave up 5 bases and J gave up 6 bases, with 17 bases separating them. The CDR3 DNA reads TGTGCCAGCAGTGATGCCGGGCCCCCGACCGAGCAGTACTTC. Protein product: CASSDAGPPTEQYF.

This clonotype was recorded a few times. This sequence joins TRBV20-1 and TRBJ2-1; D might be TRBD1 (6 bases). The CDR3 is 16 amino acids. Trimming cost V 0 bases and J 0 bases, with 12 bases left between them. Germline CDR1 is DFQATT and CDR2 is SNEGSKA (reference sequence). The CDR3 here is CSARDRGKSSYNEQFF. The CDR3, as DNA: TGCAGTGCTAGAGACAGGGGAAAAAGCTCCTACAATGAGCAGTTCTTC.

There are a few counts of this clonotype. This chain links TRBV12-3 or TRBV12-4 with TRBJ2-5; possible D gene TRBD1, 5 bases. The CDR3 runs 14 residues. V shed 3 bases and J shed 1 base, with 9 bases lying between them. This chain's CDR3 is CASSFGAGQETQYF. The DNA for the CDR3 is TGTGCCAGCAGTTTTGGGGCAGGCCAAGAGACCCAGTACTTC.

This clonotype has only a few counts. The CDR3 DNA sequence: TGCGCCAGCAGTTCACAGGGAGAAGGGAAAGATACGCAGTATTTT. Amino acids: CASSSQGEGKDTQYF. V gene TRBV5-1 combines with J gene TRBJ2-3; TRBD1 might be the D (6 bases). The V end lost 5 bases, the J end lost 5 bases, and 18 bases lay between the germline ends. The CDR3 is made up of 15 amino acids. Germline V gene lookup returns CDR1 SGHRS and CDR2 YFSETQ. Based on the CDR3 plus reference TRBV5-1 and TRBJ2-3, the full variable domain is KAGVTQTPRYLIKTRGQQVTLSCSPISGHRSVSWYQQTPGQGLQFLFEYFSETQRNKGNFPGRFSGRQFSNSRSEMNVSTLELGDSALYLCASSSQGEGKDTQYFGPGTRLTVL.

There are a few counts of this clonotype. The chain uses TRBV4-1 and TRBJ2-3; no reliable D call. The germline CDR1 and CDR2 sequences are MGHRA and YSYEKL. V was trimmed by 0 bases and J by 6 bases, leaving 7 bases between them. The CDR3 is 13 amino acids. Here the CDR3 reads CASSQDYLDTQYF. The DNA for the CDR3 is TGCGCCAGCAGCCAAGACTACTTGGATACGCAGTATTTT.

This sequence joins TRBV5-1 and TRBJ2-7; D may be TRBD2 (6 bases). Between the trimmed V and J ends, which lost 1 base and 5 bases, there was a span of 16 bases. The CDR3 runs to 15 residues. CDR1 SGHRS and CDR2 YFSETQ come from the germline V gene. The CDR3 reads CASSLSGTGEHEQYF. CDR3 DNA: TGCGCCAGCAGCTTGTCAGGGACGGGGGAACACGAGCAGTACTTC. The variable domain in full, completed from reference TRBV5-1 and TRBJ2-7, reads KAGVTQTPRYLIKTRGQQVTLSCSPISGHRSVSWYQQTPGQGLQFLFEYFSETQRNKGNFPGRFSGRQFSNSRSEMNVSTLELGDSALYLCASSLSGTGEHEQYFGPGTRLTVT.

This clonotype was detected ten times or more. Mismatch with germline at one junction end may stem from a read error. The chain carries TRBV5-1 and TRBJ1-1, with D unresolved. From germline, CDR1 is SGHRS and CDR2 YFSETQ. This CDR3 is built from 12 residues. The CDR3 spells CASSLGDTEAFF. CDR3 bases: TGTGCCAGCAGCTTGGGCGACACTGAAGCTTTCTTT. The entire variable domain, with the rest obtained from reference TRBV5-1 and TRBJ1-1, is as follows: KAGVTQTPRYLIKTRGQQVTLSCSPISGHRSVSWYQQTPGQGLQFLFEYFSETQRNKGNFPGRFSGRQFSNSRSEMNVSTLELGDSALYLCASSLGDTEAFFGQGTRLTVV.

The chain combines TRBV7-8 with TRBJ2-1; D unresolved. The length of the CDR3 is 14 residues. The germline V gene has CDR1 SGHVS and CDR2 FQNEAQ. Trimming removed 5 bases from V and 7 bases from J, with 15 bases in between. DNA for the CDR3: TGTGCCAGCAGCCACCGGGCGGCCCCAAATGAGCAGTTCTTC. Translation gives CASSHRAAPNEQFF.

CDR3 nucleotides: TGTGCCAGCAGCTTGCGGACATCACGTCCCACCTTC. Protein sequence: CASSLRTSRPTF. The rearrangement joins TRBV7-2 to TRBJ1-2, with D maybe TRBD1 (5 bases). CDR3 length equals 12 residues. V was cut by 3 bases and J by 13 bases, with 15 bases left in between. The germline CDR1 and CDR2 sequences are SGHTA and FQGNSA.

The chain uses TRBV29-1 and TRBJ2-5; D remains unclear. The CDR3 has 13 amino acids. V dropped 1 base and J dropped 0 bases, with 6 bases sitting between them. Germline assignment: CDR1 SQVTM and CDR2 ANQGSEA. The CDR3 reads CSVEAANQETQYF. The CDR3 DNA reads as TGCAGCGTTGAAGCGGCCAACCAAGAGACCCAGTACTTC.

This clonotype has ten or more counts. V usage is TRBV7-2 and J usage is TRBJ2-1; 9 nucleotides agree with TRBD2. The CDR3 has 15 residues. Germline lookup yields CDR1 SGHTA and CDR2 FQGNSA. V trimming: 1 base; J trimming: 4 bases; junction bases outside the gene matches: 2. The CDR3 DNA sequence: TGTGCCAGCAGCTTAGGCGGGGGGGAGTACAATGAGCAGTTCTTC. It specifies CASSLGGGEYNEQFF. The whole variable domain, filled in from reference TRBV7-2 and TRBJ2-1, reads GAGVSQSPSNKVTEKGKDVELRCDPISGHTALYWYRQSLGQGLEFLIYFQGNSAPDKSGLPSDRFSAERTGGSVSTLTIQRTQQEDSAVYLCASSLGGGEYNEQFFGPGTRLTVL.

The chain employs TRBV7-9 and TRBJ1-1; a possible D gene is TRBD1 (5 bases). The CDR3 contains 17 residues. Germline V gene sequence: CDR1 SEHNR, CDR2 FQNEAQ (reference sequence). The V gene lost 7 bases and the J gene lost 3 bases, with 24 bases spanning the gap. CDR3 loop: CASTRAFFDSGYTEAFF. The DNA of the CDR3 is TGTGCCAGCACCCGAGCTTTCTTCGACAGTGGGTACACTGAAGCTTTCTTT.

This clonotype has only a few counts. The chain carries TRBV5-4 and TRBJ2-5, with TRBD2 matching 9 bases. V trimming: 4 bases; J trimming: 1 base; junction bases outside the gene matches: 5. CDR3 length equals 15 residues. Looked up from germline, CDR1 is SGHNT and CDR2 is YYREEE (reference sequence). Here the CDR3 reads CASSRPSGAQETQYF. The CDR3 DNA reads as TGTGCCAGCAGCCGCCCTAGCGGGGCCCAAGAGACCCAGTACTTC.

This clonotype was seen only a few times. The chain's CDR3 is CSAPGAEQYV. The CDR3 region has the DNA TGCAGTGCCCCGGGGGCCGAGCAGTACGTC. This rearrangement joins TRBV20-1 to TRBJ2-7; D may be TRBD1 or TRBD2 (6 bases each). Germline V gene data show CDR1 as DFQATT and CDR2 as SNEGSKA (reference sequence). This CDR3 comprises 10 residues. Deletions cut 6 bases from V and 6 bases from J, with 9 bases between.

There are many counts of this clonotype. V is TRBV20-1 and J is TRBJ1-6; 8 nucleotides line up with TRBD1. CDR3 size: 14 residues. Trimming took 6 bases from V and 7 from J; bases not matched to a gene: 8. Germline CDR1 and CDR2: DFQATT and SNEGSKA (reference sequence). CDR3 sequence: CSATRTGRNSPLHF. DNA of the CDR3: TGCAGTGCCACGCGGACAGGGAGGAATTCACCCCTCCACTTT.

In this sample, this clonotype turned up many times. The V call is TRBV12-3 or TRBV12-4, the J call TRBJ2-7; TRBD1 or TRBD2 may be the D gene (5 bases each). The germline V and J ends were trimmed by 5 bases and 7 bases, with 12 bases remaining between them. The CDR3 contains 12 residues. The CDR3 region is CASSGGFGEQYV. DNA for the CDR3: TGTGCCAGCAGTGGGGGTTTCGGGGAGCAGTACGTC.

This clonotype was detected many times. The genes are TRBV28 and TRBJ1-1, with D possibly matching TRBD1 (5 bases). CDR1 is MDHEN, CDR2 SYDVKM, per germline. Trimming pared 8 bases from V and 5 bases from J, leaving 9 bases between. The CDR3 totals 11 residues. The CDR3 here is CASSRGTEAFF. As DNA, the CDR3 is TGTGCCAGCTCACGGGGGACTGAAGCTTTCTTT.

This clonotype was seen only a few times. CDR3 in DNA: TGTGCCAGCAGAAACTACAGGGGGGAGGGTTATGGCTACACCTTC. The encoded protein is CASRNYRGEGYGYTF. The gene calls are TRBV11-2 and TRBJ1-2; 8 nucleotides match TRBD1. This CDR3 contains 15 residues. Losses at the gene ends were 6 bases for V and 5 bases for J; bases not matched to a gene: 11. The germline CDR1 and CDR2 sequences are SGHAT and FQNNGV.

This sequence joins TRBV6-5 and TRBJ1-1; the match to TRBD1 covers 7 bases. Losses at the gene ends were 6 bases for V and 5 bases for J; bases not matched to a gene: 9. The CDR3 has 14 residues. Per germline, CDR1 MNHEY and CDR2 SVGAGI. CDR3 amino acids: CASSPRDRRTEAFF. CDR3 in DNA: TGTGCCAGCAGCCCTAGGGACAGACGGACTGAAGCTTTCTTT.

The rearrangement uses TRBV7-9 and TRBJ2-7; TRBD1 matches at 11 bases. CDR1 is SEHNR, CDR2 FQNEAQ, per germline (reference sequence). The J segment lost 0 bases and the V segment lost 3 bases, leaving 7 bases of the junction unmatched. The CDR3 has 17 amino acids. Written as DNA, the CDR3 is TGTGCCAGCAGCTTTAGGACAGGGGGCGGGAGCTCCTACGAGCAGTACTTC. Translation: CASSFRTGGGSSYEQYF.

The chain carries TRBV5-6 and TRBJ2-7; D assignment may be TRBD1 or TRBD2 (5 bases each). Per germline, CDR1 SGHDT and CDR2 YYEEEE. The V and J ends lost 4 bases and 3 bases respectively, with 20 bases between them. The CDR3 is 16 amino acids. For the CDR3, the DNA is TGTGCCAGCAGCCGATTCACCGGGACGGTAGGCTACGAGCAGTACTTC. It codes for CASSRFTGTVGYEQYF.